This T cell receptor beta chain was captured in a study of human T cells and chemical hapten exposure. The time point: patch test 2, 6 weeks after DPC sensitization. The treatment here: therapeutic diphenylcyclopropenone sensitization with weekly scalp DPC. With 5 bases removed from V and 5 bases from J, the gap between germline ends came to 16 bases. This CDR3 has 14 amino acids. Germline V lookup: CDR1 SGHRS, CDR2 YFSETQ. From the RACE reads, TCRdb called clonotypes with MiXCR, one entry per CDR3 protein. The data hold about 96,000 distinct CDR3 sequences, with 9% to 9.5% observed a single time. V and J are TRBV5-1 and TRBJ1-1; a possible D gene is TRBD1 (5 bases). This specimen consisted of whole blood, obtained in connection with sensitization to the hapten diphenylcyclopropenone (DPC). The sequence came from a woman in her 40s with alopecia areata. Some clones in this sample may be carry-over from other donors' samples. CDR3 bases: TGCGCCAGCAGTCAGGGTTTTCGTGAAACTGAAGCTTTCTTT. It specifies CASSQGFRETEAFF. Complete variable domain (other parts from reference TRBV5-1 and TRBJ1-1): KAGVTQTPRYLIKTRGQQVTLSCSPISGHRSVSWYQQTPGQGLQFLFEYFSETQRNKGNFPGRFSGRQFSNSRSEMNVSTLELGDSALYLCASSQGFRETEAFFGQGTRLTVV.